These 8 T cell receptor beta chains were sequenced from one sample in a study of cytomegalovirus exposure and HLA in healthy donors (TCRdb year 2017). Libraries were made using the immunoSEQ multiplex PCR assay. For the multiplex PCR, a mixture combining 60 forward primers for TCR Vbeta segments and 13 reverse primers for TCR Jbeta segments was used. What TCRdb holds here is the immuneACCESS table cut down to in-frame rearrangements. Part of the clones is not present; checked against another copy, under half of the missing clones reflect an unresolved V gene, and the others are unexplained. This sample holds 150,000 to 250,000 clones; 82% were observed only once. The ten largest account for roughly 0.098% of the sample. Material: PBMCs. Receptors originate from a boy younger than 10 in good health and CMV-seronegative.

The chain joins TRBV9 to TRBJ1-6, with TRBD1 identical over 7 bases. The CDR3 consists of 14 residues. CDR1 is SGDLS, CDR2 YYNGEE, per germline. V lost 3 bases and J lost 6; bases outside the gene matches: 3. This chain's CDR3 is CASSGQGRNSPLHF. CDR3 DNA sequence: TGTGCCAGCAGCGGACAGGGCCGTAATTCACCCCTCCACTTT. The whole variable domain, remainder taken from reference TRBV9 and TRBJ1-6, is DSGVTQTPKHLITATGQRVTLRCSPRSGDLSVYWYQQSLDQGLQFLIQYYNGEERAKGNILERFSAQQFPDLHSELNLSSLELGDSALYFCASSGQGRNSPLHFGNGTRLTVT.

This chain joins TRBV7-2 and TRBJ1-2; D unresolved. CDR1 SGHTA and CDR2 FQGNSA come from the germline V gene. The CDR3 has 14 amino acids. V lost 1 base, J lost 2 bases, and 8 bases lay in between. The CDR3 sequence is CASSLDFLNYGYTF. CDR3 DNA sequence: TGTGCCAGCAGCTTAGATTTTTTAAACTATGGCTACACCTTC.

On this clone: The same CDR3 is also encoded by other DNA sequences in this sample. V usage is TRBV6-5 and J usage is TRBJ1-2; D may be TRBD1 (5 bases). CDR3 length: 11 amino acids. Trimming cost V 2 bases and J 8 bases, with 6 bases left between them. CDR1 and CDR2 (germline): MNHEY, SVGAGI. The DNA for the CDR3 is TGTGCCAGCAGTTACAGGGGCGGCTACACCTTC. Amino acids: CASSYRGGYTF.

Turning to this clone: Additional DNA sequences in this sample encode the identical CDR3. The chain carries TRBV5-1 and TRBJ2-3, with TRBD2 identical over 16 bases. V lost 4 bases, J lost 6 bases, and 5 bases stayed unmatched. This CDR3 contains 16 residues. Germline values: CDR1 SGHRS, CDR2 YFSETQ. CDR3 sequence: CASSPGLAGGTDTQYF. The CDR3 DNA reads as TGCGCCAGCAGCCCGGGACTAGCGGGGGGGACCGATACGCAGTATTTT.

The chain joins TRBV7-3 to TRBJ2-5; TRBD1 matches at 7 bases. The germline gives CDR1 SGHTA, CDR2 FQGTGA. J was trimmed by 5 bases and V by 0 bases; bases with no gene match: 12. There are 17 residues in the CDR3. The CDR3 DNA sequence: TGTGCCAGCAGCTTAACCGATAGTAGAGGGGGCGCGGAGACCCAGTACTTC. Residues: CASSLTDSRGGAETQYF.

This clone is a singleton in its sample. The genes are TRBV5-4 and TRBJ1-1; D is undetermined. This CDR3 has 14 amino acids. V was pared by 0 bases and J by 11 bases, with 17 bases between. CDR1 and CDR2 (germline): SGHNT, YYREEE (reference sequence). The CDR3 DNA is TGTGCCAGCAGCTTGGGCGGGCAGCCGGGTTACGCTTTCTTT. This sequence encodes CASSLGGQPGYAFF.

The CDR3 loop is CASSEAAESQPQHF. DNA of the CDR3: TGTGCCAGCAGCGAGGCGGCCGAGAGTCAGCCCCAGCATTTT. The chain links TRBV2 to TRBJ1-5; D gene ambiguous. The CDR3 totals 14 residues. Trimming cost V 6 bases and J 6 bases, with 15 bases left between them. CDR1 and CDR2 from the germline V gene are SNHLY and FYNNEI.

The CDR3 region has the DNA TGTGCCAGCAGCTTCAGGGACAGTATGAACACTGAAGCTTTCTTT. Amino acids: CASSFRDSMNTEAFF. The J gene is TRBJ1-1, the V gene TRBV5-4; 7 bases are shared with TRBD1. Germline V gene sequence: CDR1 SGHNT, CDR2 YYREEE (reference sequence). The CDR3 length is 15 residues. V lost 2 bases and J lost 0; bases outside the gene matches: 4.